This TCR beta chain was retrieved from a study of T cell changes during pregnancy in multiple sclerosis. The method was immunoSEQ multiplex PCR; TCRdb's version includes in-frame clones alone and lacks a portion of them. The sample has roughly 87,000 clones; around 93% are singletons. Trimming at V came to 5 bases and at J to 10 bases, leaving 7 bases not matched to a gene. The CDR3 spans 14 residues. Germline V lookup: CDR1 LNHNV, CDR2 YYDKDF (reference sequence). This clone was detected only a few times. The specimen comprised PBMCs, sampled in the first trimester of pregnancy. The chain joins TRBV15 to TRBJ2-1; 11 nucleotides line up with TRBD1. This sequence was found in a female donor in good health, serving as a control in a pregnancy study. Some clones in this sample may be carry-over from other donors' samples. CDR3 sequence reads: CATSGRTGGREQFF. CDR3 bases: TGTGCCACCAGCGGGAGGACAGGGGGCCGGGAGCAGTTCTTC.